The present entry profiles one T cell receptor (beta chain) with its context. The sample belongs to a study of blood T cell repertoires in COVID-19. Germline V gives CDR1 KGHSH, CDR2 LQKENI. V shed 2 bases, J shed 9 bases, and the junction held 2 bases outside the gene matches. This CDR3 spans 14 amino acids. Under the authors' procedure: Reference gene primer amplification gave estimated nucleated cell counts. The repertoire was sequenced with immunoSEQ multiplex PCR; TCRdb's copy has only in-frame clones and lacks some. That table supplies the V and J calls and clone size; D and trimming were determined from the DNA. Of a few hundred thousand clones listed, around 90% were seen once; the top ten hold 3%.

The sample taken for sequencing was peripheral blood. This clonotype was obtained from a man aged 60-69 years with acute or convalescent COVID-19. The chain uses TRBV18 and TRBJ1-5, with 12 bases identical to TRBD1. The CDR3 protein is CASSPGTGGWPQHF. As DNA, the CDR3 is TGTGCCAGCTCACCAGGGACAGGGGGCTGGCCCCAGCATTTT.